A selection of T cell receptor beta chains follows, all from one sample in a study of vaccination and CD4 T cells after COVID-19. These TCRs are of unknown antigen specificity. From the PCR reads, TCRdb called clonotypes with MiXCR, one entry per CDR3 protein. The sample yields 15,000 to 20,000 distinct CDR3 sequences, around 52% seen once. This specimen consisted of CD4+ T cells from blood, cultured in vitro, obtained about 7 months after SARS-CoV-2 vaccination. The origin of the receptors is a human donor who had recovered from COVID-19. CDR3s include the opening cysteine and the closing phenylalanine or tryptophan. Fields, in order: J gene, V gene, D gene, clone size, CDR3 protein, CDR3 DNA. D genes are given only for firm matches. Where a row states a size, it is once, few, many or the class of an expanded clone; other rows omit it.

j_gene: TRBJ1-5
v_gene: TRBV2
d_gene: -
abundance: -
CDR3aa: CASSEGRASNQPQHF
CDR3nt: TGTGCCAGCAGTGAAGGCAGGGCTAGCAATCAGCCCCAGCATTTT

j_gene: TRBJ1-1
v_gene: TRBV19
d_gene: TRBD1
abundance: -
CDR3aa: CASTNGDRGRTEAFF
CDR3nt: TGTGCCAGTACGAATGGGGACAGGGGGCGCACTGAAGCTTTCTTT

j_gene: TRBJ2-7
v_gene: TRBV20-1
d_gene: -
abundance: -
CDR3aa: CSARGQGDYEQYF
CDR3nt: TGCAGTGCTAGAGGGCAGGGAGACTACGAGCAGTACTTC

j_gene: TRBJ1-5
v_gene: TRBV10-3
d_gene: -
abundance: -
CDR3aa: CAISESIMVDQPQHF
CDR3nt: TGTGCCATCAGTGAGTCGATTATGGTAGATCAGCCCCAGCATTTT

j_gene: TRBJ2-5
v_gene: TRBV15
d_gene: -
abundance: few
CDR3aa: CATTDRRGSETQYF
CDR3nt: TGTGCCACCACCGATCGGCGGGGTAGTGAGACCCAGTACTTC

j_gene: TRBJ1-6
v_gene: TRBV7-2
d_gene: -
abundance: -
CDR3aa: CASSLHLRSSYNSPLHF
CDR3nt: TGTGCCAGCAGCCTTCATCTCAGGAGCTCCTATAATTCACCCCTCCACTTT

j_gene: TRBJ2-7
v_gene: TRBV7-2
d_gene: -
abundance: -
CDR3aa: CASSSHAGGQYF
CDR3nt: TGTGCCAGCAGCTCTCACGCCGGGGGGCAGTACTTC

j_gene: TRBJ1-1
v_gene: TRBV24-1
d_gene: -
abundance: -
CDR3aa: CATSDSGLMNTEAFF
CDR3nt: TGTGCCACCAGTGATTCCGGCCTGATGAACACTGAAGCTTTCTTT

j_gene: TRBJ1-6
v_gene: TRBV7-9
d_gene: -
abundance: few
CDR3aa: CASSLFDNSPLHF
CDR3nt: TGTGCCAGCAGCCTTTTCGATAATTCACCCCTCCACTTT

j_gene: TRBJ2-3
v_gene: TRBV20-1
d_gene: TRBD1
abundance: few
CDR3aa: CSAQMGQGTDTQYF
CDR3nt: TGCAGTGCTCAGATGGGACAGGGGACAGATACGCAGTATTTT

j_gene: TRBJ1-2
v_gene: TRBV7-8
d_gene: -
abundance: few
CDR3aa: CASSLLGQTNYGYTF
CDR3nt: TGTGCCAGCAGCTTATTAGGACAGACTAACTATGGCTACACCTTC

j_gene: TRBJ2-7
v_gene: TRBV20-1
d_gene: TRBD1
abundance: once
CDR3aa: CSARKGQGAGEQYF
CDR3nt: TGCAGTGCTAGAAAGGGACAGGGGGCTGGCGAGCAGTACTTC

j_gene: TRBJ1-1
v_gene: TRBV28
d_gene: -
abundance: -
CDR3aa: CASSFGATEAFF
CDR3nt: TGTGCCAGCAGTTTCGGGGCCACTGAAGCTTTCTTT

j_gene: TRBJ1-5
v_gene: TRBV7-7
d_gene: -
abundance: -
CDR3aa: CASSGLDSNQPQHF
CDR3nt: TGTGCTAGCAGCGGACTAGACAGTAATCAGCCCCAGCATTTT

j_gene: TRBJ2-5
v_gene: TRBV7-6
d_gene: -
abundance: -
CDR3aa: CASSLTVQGGETQYF
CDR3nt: TGTGCCAGCAGCTTAACGGTGCAGGGCGGGGAGACCCAGTACTTC

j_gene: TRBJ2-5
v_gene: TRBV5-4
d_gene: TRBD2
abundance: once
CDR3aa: CASSPSGSVKETQYF
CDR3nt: TGTGCCAGCAGCCCTAGCGGGAGTGTTAAAGAGACCCAGTACTTC

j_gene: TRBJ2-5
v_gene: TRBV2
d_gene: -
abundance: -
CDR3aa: CASSQDSPQETQYF
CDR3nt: TGTGCCAGCAGTCAGGACAGCCCCCAAGAGACCCAGTACTTC

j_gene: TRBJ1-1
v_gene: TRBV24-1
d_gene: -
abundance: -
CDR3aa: CATSDPGGEAFF
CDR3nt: TGTGCCACCAGTGACCCCGGCGGTGAAGCTTTCTTT

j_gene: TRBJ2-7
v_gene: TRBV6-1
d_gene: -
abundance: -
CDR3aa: CASSEFGGLGPEQYF
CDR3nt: TGTGCCAGCAGTGAGTTCGGGGGGCTGGGCCCCGAGCAGTACTTC

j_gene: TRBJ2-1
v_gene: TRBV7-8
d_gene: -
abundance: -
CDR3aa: CASSPRAYNEQFF
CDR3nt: TGTGCCAGCAGCCCCCGGGCCTACAATGAGCAGTTCTTC

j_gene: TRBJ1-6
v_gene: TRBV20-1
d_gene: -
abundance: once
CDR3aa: CSAARANNSPLHF
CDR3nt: TGCAGTGCGGCCAGGGCGAATAATTCACCCCTCCACTTT

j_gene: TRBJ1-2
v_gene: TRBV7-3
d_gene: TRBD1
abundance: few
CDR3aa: CASSGTLDRVGSNYGYTF
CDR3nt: TGTGCCAGCAGCGGGACCCTAGACAGGGTCGGGTCTAACTATGGCTACACCTTC

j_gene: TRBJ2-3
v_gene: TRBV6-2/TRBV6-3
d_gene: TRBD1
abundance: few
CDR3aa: CASTDPGQGLKDTQYF
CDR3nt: TGTGCCAGCACTGATCCGGGACAGGGGCTGAAGGATACGCAGTATTTT

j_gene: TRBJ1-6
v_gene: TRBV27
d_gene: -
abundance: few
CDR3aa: CASSLINSPLHF
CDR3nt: TGTGCCAGCAGTTTGATCAATTCACCCCTCCACTTT

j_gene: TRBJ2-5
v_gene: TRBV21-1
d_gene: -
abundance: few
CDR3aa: CASSKGRGSQETQYF
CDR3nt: TGTGCCAGCAGCAAAGGTCGCGGCAGCCAAGAGACCCAGTACTTC

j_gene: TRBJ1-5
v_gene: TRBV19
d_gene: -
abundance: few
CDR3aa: CASSIDGEQPQHF
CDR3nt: TGTGCCAGTAGTATAGATGGGGAGCAGCCCCAGCATTTT

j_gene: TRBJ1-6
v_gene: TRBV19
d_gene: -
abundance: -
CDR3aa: CASSPRPRPGYAPLHF
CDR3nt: TGTGCCAGTAGTCCGCGCCCCCGGCCAGGGTATGCACCCCTCCACTTT

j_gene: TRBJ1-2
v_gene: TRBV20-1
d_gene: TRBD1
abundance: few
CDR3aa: CSATKPGTGGLKGYTF
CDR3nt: TGCAGTGCTACCAAACCGGGGACAGGGGGCTTAAAAGGCTACACCTTC